This note documents a single TCR beta chain sequence. The antigen remains unidentified. Other DNA sequences in the sample encode the same CDR3. These data come from a study of T cell responses to AZD1222 COVID-19 vaccine. TCRdb's copy holds only in-frame clones and misses some; the assay was immunoSEQ multiplex PCR. The profile shows 90,000 to 120,000 clones, approximately 90% of them singletons. Study-wide points: Recipients of AZD1222 seropositive at baseline numbered only 6 or 7. Spike as a whole was targeted by vaccine-associated CD4 TCRs, dominant at 160-218 and 743-854.

Trimming cost V 2 bases and J 0 bases, with 8 bases left between them. Per the germline V gene, CDR1 is SGHRS and CDR2 is YFSETQ. The CDR3 has 15 amino acids. Pooled samples include second doses given at about 4 or 12 weeks. The starting material was peripheral blood, obtained 28 days after the second AZD1222 dose. The receptor's source is an adult who received the AZD1222 COVID-19 vaccine. The chain couples TRBV5-1 to TRBJ2-2; no clear D. CDR3 sequence reads: CASSLGAANTGELFF. The CDR3 DNA reads as TGCGCCAGCAGCTTAGGAGCCGCGAACACCGGGGAGCTGTTTTTT.